The 8 T cell receptor beta chains below all came from one sample that was sequenced in a study of T-cell reconstitution after alpha-beta-depleted transplantation in children. The authors prepared the TCRbeta library with unique molecular identifiers. One entry per CDR3 protein results from TCRdb running MiXCR on the PCR reads. The sample has fewer than 20,000 distinct CDR3 sequences; roughly 7.6% are singletons. This material consisted of PBMCs, mostly from graft donor cells, taken 60 days after TCRalphabeta/CD19-depleted stem cell transplant. The receptors derive from a boy less than two years old who had a stem cell transplant for Wiskott-Aldrich syndrome, so the T cells may come from the graft donor.

In this sample, this clonotype turned up many times. The V gene is TRBV10-3, the J gene TRBJ2-3, with D perhaps matching TRBD2 (5 bases). The V end was cut by 7 bases, the J end by 2 bases, with 10 bases between. This CDR3 has 13 residues. Germline CDR1 and CDR2: ENHRY and SYGVKD. The CDR3 spells CAITPGITDTQYF. The CDR3 DNA reads as TGTGCCATCACGCCGGGAATCACAGATACGCAGTATTTT.

This clonotype appeared many times. This chain joins TRBV14 and TRBJ2-1; TRBD1 might be the D (6 bases). The CDR3 consists of 15 residues. Germline values: CDR1 SGHDN, CDR2 FVKESK. V shed 4 bases and J shed 9 bases, with 19 bases lying between them. CDR3 sequence: CASSRKQGFTGEQFF. Written as DNA, the CDR3 is TGTGCCAGCAGCCGCAAACAGGGTTTTACGGGTGAGCAGTTCTTC. Filled out from reference TRBV14 and TRBJ2-1, the complete variable domain reads EAGVTQFPSHSVIEKGQTVTLRCDPISGHDNLYWYRRVMGKEIKFLLHFVKESKQDESGMPNNRFLAERTGGTYSTLKVQPAELEDSGVYFCASSRKQGFTGEQFFGPGTRLTVL.

This chain uses TRBV7-8 with TRBJ2-1, with D hard to call. The length of the CDR3 is 12 residues. The V end lost 2 bases, the J end lost 7 bases, and 6 bases lay between the germline ends. Germline V CDR1 and CDR2: SGHVS, FQNEAQ. CDR3 sequence reads: CASSLRGNEQFF. The DNA of the CDR3 is TGTGCCAGCAGCTTACGAGGAAATGAGCAGTTCTTC.

In this sample, this clonotype turned up many times. In nucleotides, the CDR3 is TGTGCGATCCGGGAAGGAAACACCGGGGAGCTGTTTTTT. Residues: CAIREGNTGELFF. The rearrangement uses TRBV10-3 and TRBJ2-2; weak D call: TRBD2 (5 bases). This CDR3 has 13 amino acids. In germline, CDR1 is ENHRY, CDR2 SYGVKD.

This clonotype was detected ten times or more. J is TRBJ2-1 and V is TRBV9; 7 bases map to TRBD2. Germline V gene sequence: CDR1 SGDLS, CDR2 YYNGEE. The CDR3 is 16 amino acids. V shed 0 bases and J 7 bases; nucleotides not matched to a gene: 10. CDR3 loop: CASSVVGGGFGNEQFF. CDR3 bases: TGTGCCAGCAGCGTAGTTGGGGGAGGGTTTGGTAATGAGCAGTTCTTC.

This chain connects TRBV30 to TRBJ1-5; D perhaps matches TRBD1 (5 bases). V lost 4 bases, J lost 2 bases, and 9 bases lay in between. The CDR3 sequence is 13 residues long. Germline CDR1 is GTSNPN and CDR2 is SVGIG (reference sequence). DNA of the CDR3: TGTGCCTGGAAGCAGGGTGGCAATCAGCCCCAGCATTTT. Translated: CAWKQGGNQPQHF.

At least ten counts were recorded for this clonotype. The chain is built from TRBV7-6 and TRBJ2-2; TRBD2 agrees at 10 bases. V was pared by 2 bases and J by 1 base, with 4 bases of the junction left unmatched. CDR1 and CDR2 from the germline V gene are SGHVS and FNYEAQ. The CDR3 extends over 17 amino acids. The CDR3 loop reads CASSLLGTSENTGELFF. The CDR3 DNA follows: TGTGCCAGCAGCTTACTCGGGACTAGCGAGAACACCGGGGAGCTGTTTTTT.

This clonotype was seen repeatedly, ten times or more. This chain joins TRBV7-2 and TRBJ2-1, with 9 bases fitting TRBD2. The germline gives CDR1 SGHTA, CDR2 FQGNSA. The CDR3 length is 15 residues. V trimming: 1 base; J trimming: 2 bases; junction bases outside the gene matches: 0. CDR3 sequence reads: CASSLGTSAYNEQFF. In DNA, the CDR3 is TGTGCCAGCAGCTTAGGGACTAGCGCCTACAATGAGCAGTTCTTC.